Listed below are T cell receptor beta chains from one sample, sequenced in a study of T cell repertoires in ileal Crohn's disease. TCRdb's table, derived via immunoSEQ multiplex PCR, lists solely in-frame clones and lacks some. Of over 7,500 clones listed, about 80% are singletons. Sequencing was carried out using ileal tissue. Receptors were obtained from an adult with Crohn's disease. The CDR3 runs from the conserved cysteine through the conserved F or W. A D gene is named only where the DNA matches it firmly. Some rows have no size entry. The others give once, few or many, or a class for an expanded clone.

medium-sized	TRBD1	TRBV28	TRBJ2-6	CASRLDRIGSGANVLTF	TGTGCCAGCAGACTGGACAGGATTGGCTCTGGGGCCAACGTCCTGACTTTC
few	.	TRBV7-9	TRBJ2-1	CASSRVPSNEQFF	TGTGCCAGCAGCCGAGTGCCCTCCAATGAGCAGTTCTTC
.	TRBD1	TRBV5-1	TRBJ1-2	CASSKGQDYGYTF	TGCGCCAGCAGCAAGGGACAGGACTATGGCTACACCTTC
few	.	TRBV7-8	TRBJ1-1	CASSLVGRESMNTEAFF	TGTGCCAGCAGCCTTGTGGGGCGTGAGTCCATGAACACTGAAGCTTTCTTT
.	TRBD2	TRBV27	TRBJ2-1	CASSFLGTSGSLNEQFF	TGTGCCAGCAGTTTTCTCGGGACTAGCGGGAGTCTCAATGAGCAGTTCTTC
few	TRBD2	TRBV10-2	TRBJ2-3	CASSVGSGSPGDTQYF	TGCGCCAGCAGTGTTGGTAGCGGGAGCCCGGGAGATACGCAGTATTTT
.	.	TRBV6-1	TRBJ2-7	CASIRDYEQYF	TGTGCCAGCATACGAGACTACGAGCAGTACTTC
.	TRBD1	TRBV4-3	TRBJ1-2	CASSQMGQTYGYTF	TGCGCCAGCAGCCAAATGGGACAGACCTATGGCTACACCTTC
.	TRBD1	TRBV7-2	TRBJ1-5	CASSLAGGVGQPQHF	TGTGCCAGCAGCTTAGCAGGGGGCGTCGGTCAGCCCCAGCATTTT
few	TRBD2	TRBV6-4	TRBJ2-3	CASSDSPTSGGLDTQYF	TGTGCCAGCAGTGACTCGCCGACTAGCGGGGGCTTAGATACGCAGTATTTT
.	.	TRBV5-5	TRBJ1-1	CASSLALRLEYEAFF	TGTGCCAGCAGCTTGGCCCTTAGGCTGGAGTATGAAGCTTTCTTT
once	.	TRBV2	TRBJ1-3	CASNLMLTGNTIYF	TGTGCCAGCAACTTAATGCTAACTGGAAACACCATATATTTT
.	TRBD1	TRBV5-4	TRBJ2-7	CASSSSGTGDYEQYF	TGTGCCAGCAGCTCCTCCGGGACAGGGGACTACGAGCAGTACTTC
.	.	TRBV11-2	TRBJ2-7	CASSRGTSVLTYEQYF	TGTGCCAGCAGCCGGGGAACCAGCGTACTTACCTACGAGCAGTACTTC
.	.	TRBV11-2	TRBJ1-5	CASSQAGSNQPQHF	TGTGCCAGCAGCCAGGCGGGTAGCAATCAGCCCCAGCATTTT
.	TRBD2	TRBV29-1	TRBJ2-3	CSVRTSEGPDTQYF	TGCAGCGTTCGGACTAGCGAGGGCCCAGATACGCAGTATTTT
.	TRBD1	TRBV5-1	TRBJ1-1	CASSWGQVVTPEAFF	TGCGCCAGCAGCTGGGGACAGGTCGTCACCCCTGAAGCTTTCTTT
.	.	TRBV4-1	TRBJ2-2	CASSLFGGPSNTGELFF	TGCGCCAGCAGCCTCTTCGGTGGGCCATCGAACACCGGGGAGCTGTTTTTT
.	.	TRBV2	TRBJ2-1	CASSGESFNEQFF	TGTGCCAGCAGTGGGGAGTCCTTCAATGAGCAGTTCTTC
.	TRBD1	TRBV30	TRBJ2-2	CAWGTGYTGELFF	TGTGCCTGGGGGACAGGGTACACCGGGGAGCTGTTTTTT
.	.	TRBV5-6	TRBJ2-7	CASSSLRGGYEQYF	TGTGCCAGCAGCTCCCTTAGGGGCGGCTACGAGCAGTACTTC
few	.	TRBV6-1	TRBJ2-2	CASSLRGTGELFF	TGTGCCAGCAGTCTGAGAGGTACCGGGGAGCTGTTTTTT
.	TRBD1	TRBV7-8	TRBJ2-7	CASSAMGQGAYEQYF	TGTGCCAGCAGCGCAATGGGACAGGGGGCCTACGAGCAGTACTTC
once	TRBD2	TRBV9	TRBJ2-1	CASSVALVLAGAVNEQFF	TGTGCCAGCAGCGTAGCTTTGGTCCTAGCGGGAGCCGTCAATGAGCAGTTCTTC
medium-sized	TRBD2	TRBV25-1	TRBJ2-7	CASSGSSSGGAYEQYF	TGTGCCAGCAGTGGATCCTCCAGCGGGGGGGCCTACGAGCAGTACTTC
.	.	TRBV6-4	TRBJ1-2	CASLRGGPNYGYTF	TGTGCCAGTCTGAGGGGGGGACCTAACTATGGCTACACCTTC
few	TRBD1	TRBV7-3	TRBJ1-1	CASSSDGQVYTEAFF	TGTGCCAGCAGCTCGGATGGACAGGTGTACACTGAAGCTTTCTTT
.	.	TRBV6-1	TRBJ1-5	CASSLGHANQPQHF	TGTGCCAGCAGTCTAGGACACGCCAATCAGCCCCAGCATTTT
.	.	TRBV5-8	TRBJ1-2	CASSQGFGYGYTF	TGTGCCAGCAGCCAGGGGTTTGGCTATGGCTACACCTTC
once	.	TRBV5-6	TRBJ2-4	CASSLVTPRTKNIQYF	TGTGCCAGCAGCTTGGTAACACCTAGAACTAAAAACATTCAGTACTTC
.	TRBD1	TRBV2	TRBJ1-4	CASNPGQGTEKLFF	TGTGCCAGCAACCCGGGACAGGGGACTGAAAAACTGTTTTTT
once	TRBD1	TRBV7-9	TRBJ1-2	CASSVGQGMNYGYTF	TGTGCCAGCAGCGTGGGACAGGGGATGAACTATGGCTACACCTTC
.	TRBD2	TRBV4-1	TRBJ2-1	CASSQGSGVYNEQFF	TGCGCCAGCAGCCAAGGGAGCGGGGTCTACAATGAGCAGTTCTTC
.	.	TRBV30	TRBJ1-6	CAWSLEGADSPLHF	TGTGCCTGGAGTTTGGAGGGAGCAGACTCACCCCTCCACTTT
.	TRBD2	TRBV15	TRBJ2-1	CATMAGGQYNEQFF	TGTGCCACCATGGCGGGGGGGCAGTACAATGAGCAGTTCTTC
.	TRBD1	TRBV19	TRBJ2-7	CASIKDRSSYEQYF	TGTGCCAGTATTAAGGACAGGAGCTCCTACGAGCAGTACTTC
.	TRBD1	TRBV27	TRBJ2-7	CASSKGQAWYF	TGTGCCAGCAGCAAGGGACAGGCCTGGTACTTC
.	TRBD2	TRBV27	TRBJ2-7	CASSPLAGAGEQYF	TGTGCCAGCAGTCCATTAGCGGGAGCGGGAGAGCAGTACTTC
few	.	TRBV5-1	TRBJ2-2	CASSLQPDTGELFF	TGCGCCAGCAGCTTACAACCAGACACCGGGGAGCTGTTTTTT
once	TRBD1	TRBV11-2	TRBJ1-2	CASSLKGSGTGPNYGYTF	TGTGCCAGCAGCTTAAAGGGCTCCGGGACAGGGCCTAACTATGGCTACACCTTC
.	TRBD1	TRBV18	TRBJ1-2	CASSPGQVRGYGYTF	TGTGCCAGCTCACCGGGACAGGTTAGGGGCTATGGCTACACCTTC
.	TRBD2	TRBV6-5	TRBJ2-3	CASSRTRAGTQYF	TGTGCCAGCAGCAGGACTAGAGCCGGTACGCAGTATTTT
.	.	TRBV10-2	TRBJ2-1	CASEGAGGHNEQFF	TGCGCCAGCGAGGGGGCGGGAGGTCACAATGAGCAGTTCTTC
.	TRBD1	TRBV5-5	TRBJ1-5	CASSLTGGSNQPQHF	TGTGCCAGCAGCTTGACAGGGGGTAGCAATCAGCCCCAGCATTTT
.	TRBD1	TRBV7-9	TRBJ2-3	CASSLGGQGADTQYF	TGTGCCAGCAGCTTAGGGGGACAGGGGGCGGATACGCAGTATTTT
.	.	TRBV5-4	TRBJ2-2	CASSLNPPNTGELFF	TGTGCCAGCAGCCTAAACCCTCCGAACACCGGGGAGCTGTTTTTT
.	.	TRBV5-1	TRBJ2-2	CASKQNTGELFF	TGCGCCAGCAAACAGAACACCGGGGAGCTGTTTTTT
.	TRBD1	TRBV5-1	TRBJ2-7	CASSLLGGQGIYEQYF	TGCGCCAGCAGCCTATTGGGGGGACAGGGTATTTACGAGCAGTACTTC
few	.	TRBV6-5	TRBJ1-6	CASSTDNSPLHF	TGTGCCAGCAGTACGGATAATTCACCCCTCCACTTT
.	.	TRBV28	TRBJ2-5	CASRLGQIPSRETQYF	TGTGCCAGCAGGTTAGGGCAGATTCCCTCCCGGGAGACCCAGTACTTC
.	TRBD1	TRBV28	TRBJ1-5	CASRLSGGSVLQPQHF	TGTGCCAGCAGGTTGTCAGGGGGCAGCGTCCTTCAGCCCCAGCATTTT
.	.	TRBV6-1	TRBJ2-6	CASSERQGKAGANVLTF	TGTGCCAGCAGTGAACGTCAGGGAAAGGCTGGGGCCAACGTCCTGACTTTC
.	TRBD2	TRBV15	TRBJ2-3	CATSRGSGKTDTQYF	TGTGCCACCAGCAGAGGCAGCGGGAAAACAGATACGCAGTATTTT
.	.	TRBV7-2	TRBJ1-4	CASSFQGTNEKLFF	TGTGCCAGCAGTTTTCAGGGTACTAATGAAAAACTGTTTTTT
.	.	TRBV27	TRBJ2-7	CASSLTSGEGEQYF	TGTGCCAGCAGCTTGACCTCAGGAGAGGGCGAGCAGTACTTC